These 15 T cell receptor beta chains were all obtained from the same sample, sequenced in a study of OX40 agonist ivuxolimab in advanced cancers. Sequencing was performed with immunoSEQ multiplex PCR; in TCRdb, only in-frame clones are kept and a portion is missing. The table includes approximately 17,000 clones, 75% to 95% detected once. Sequencing used CD4+ or CD8+ T cells sorted from blood, obtained in a trial of the OX40 agonist ivuxolimab. These receptors originate from an adult with an advanced solid tumor such as melanoma, head and neck, liver or kidney cancer.

This chain joins TRBV4-3 and TRBJ1-1; 8 nucleotides align to TRBD1. CDR1 is LGHNA, CDR2 YSLEER, per germline. The CDR3 length is 18 residues. With 1 base clipped from V and 1 base from J, the junction kept 11 bases outside the gene matches. The chain's CDR3 is CASSQASQGAIGNTEAFF. The CDR3 DNA follows: TGCGCCAGCAGCCAAGCCTCCCAGGGGGCAATCGGGAACACTGAAGCTTTCTTT.

The rearrangement joins TRBV12-5 to TRBJ2-5, with TRBD2 matching over 7 bases. CDR1 is LGHNT and CDR2 is FRNRAP in the germline V gene. CDR3 size: 15 residues. Trimming at V came to 5 bases and at J to 5 bases, leaving 11 bases not matched to a gene. CDR3 sequence reads: CASGRTQAGLETQYF. CDR3 nucleotide sequence: TGTGCTAGTGGTCGAACTCAAGCGGGACTGGAGACCCAGTACTTC. The full variable domain, in which reference TRBV12-5 and TRBJ2-5 provide the parts outside the CDR3, is DARVTQTPRHKVTEMGQEVTMRCQPILGHNTVFWYRQTMMQGLELLAYFRNRAPLDDSGMPKDRFSAEMPDATLATLKIQPSEPRDSAVYFCASGRTQAGLETQYFGPGTRLLVL.

The chain links TRBV9 to TRBJ1-2; no clear D gene. CDR1 and CDR2 (germline): SGDLS, YYNGEE. The V end lost 7 bases, the J end lost 2 bases, and 9 bases lay between the germline ends. The CDR3 consists of 12 residues. The DNA for the CDR3 is TGTGCCAGCTCCGACCTCAACTATGGCTACACCTTC. Translation: CASSDLNYGYTF.

A remark on this clone: Germline and junction disagree at one end, which may indicate a read error. The CDR3 region is CANSQSSSIWGNAESGTYTQYF. CDR3 DNA: TGCGCCAACAGTCAATCGTCATCAATTTGGGGAAACGCGGAATCCGGCACATATACGCAGTATTTT. The V gene is TRBV23-1, the J gene TRBJ2-3; no firm D call. TRBV23-1 falls under the ORF class, with uncertain function. The CDR3 spans 22 residues.

This chain uses TRBV5-6 with TRBJ2-1; tentative D call: TRBD2 (5 bases). The germline CDR1 and CDR2 sequences are SGHDT and YYEEEE. CDR3 size: 12 residues. V lost 3 bases to trimming and J lost 6 bases, with 7 bases between them. The CDR3 region has the DNA TGTGCCAGCAGCTCTAGCAGCAATGAGCAGTTCTTC. This codes for CASSSSSNEQFF.

The chain couples TRBV30 to TRBJ2-7; TRBD1 matches 8 bases. The CDR3 is made up of 13 amino acids. With 5 bases clipped from V and 5 bases from J, the junction kept 8 bases outside the gene matches. Germline-derived CDR1 and CDR2 are GTSNPN and SVGIG (reference sequence). CDR3 amino acids: CAWDMTGANEQYF. DNA for the CDR3: TGTGCCTGGGATATGACAGGGGCGAACGAGCAGTACTTC.

The chain uses TRBV25-1 and TRBJ2-1, with TRBD2 as a possible D gene (6 bases). CDR3 length: 14 residues. Germline V gives CDR1 MGHDK, CDR2 SYGVNS. V was trimmed by 5 bases and J by 6 bases, leaving 14 bases between them. The DNA of the CDR3 is TGTGCCAGCAGTCTAGGGTCCGGGGGCAATGAGCAGTTCTTC. This codes for CASSLGSGGNEQFF. Drawing the rest from reference TRBV25-1 and TRBJ2-1, the complete variable domain is EADIYQTPRYLVIGTGKKITLECSQTMGHDKMYWYQQDPGMELHLIHYSYGVNSTEKGDLSSESTVSRIRTEHFPLTLESARPSHTSQYLCASSLGSGGNEQFFGPGTRLTVL.

For the CDR3, the DNA is TGTGCCAGCAGCTTAGTATCATATTTAGGACTAGCGGGGTACGAGCAGTACTTC. It codes for CASSLVSYLGLAGYEQYF. V and J are TRBV11-2 and TRBJ2-7, with 12 nucleotides matching TRBD2. The V segment lost 1 base and the J segment 4 bases; nucleotides outside the gene matches: 11. CDR3 length: 18 amino acids. The germline V gene has CDR1 SGHAT and CDR2 FQNNGV.

The V gene is TRBV7-8, the J gene TRBJ1-5; maybe TRBD1 (5 bases). CDR3 size: 15 residues. Germline CDR1 and CDR2: SGHVS and FQNEAQ. Trimming pared 4 bases from V and 10 bases from J, leaving 20 bases between. CDR3 region: CASSSIATESAPQHF. The CDR3, as DNA: TGTGCCAGCAGCTCCATCGCGACAGAATCAGCTCCCCAGCATTTT.

The J gene is TRBJ2-7, the V gene TRBV19; possible D gene TRBD1, 5 bases. V was trimmed by 1 base and J by 3 bases, leaving 16 bases between them. From germline, CDR1 is LNHDA and CDR2 SQIVND (reference sequence). The CDR3 loop spans 16 amino acids. The CDR3 loop is CASSIALVQGIYEQYF. The CDR3 nucleotides are TGTGCCAGTAGTATAGCCTTGGTGCAGGGAATCTACGAGCAGTACTTC.

This chain links TRBV15 with TRBJ2-2; no reliable D call. The V end lost 3 bases, the J end lost 5 bases, and 10 bases lay between the germline ends. The CDR3 sequence is 14 residues long. The germline V gene has CDR1 LNHNV and CDR2 YYDKDF (reference sequence). For the CDR3, the DNA is TGTGCCACCAGCAGCCCGCCGGAGACCGGGGAGCTGTTTTTT. It yields the protein CATSSPPETGELFF.

The table lists this clone with a count of one. The V gene is TRBV5-5, the J gene TRBJ2-1, with D unclear. V lost 2 bases and J 5 bases, leaving 17 bases between the germline ends. The V gene's germline CDR1 is SGHKS and CDR2 YYEKEE (reference sequence). This CDR3 contains 16 residues. The CDR3 coding sequence is TGTGCCAGCAGCTTCCCGAAATCTAGGGCCCACAATGAGCAGTTCTTC. It codes for CASSFPKSRAHNEQFF.

The chain's CDR3 is CASSPRPTSGRYEQYF. The CDR3 coding sequence is TGTGCCAGCAGCCCCCGACCGACTAGCGGGAGGTACGAGCAGTACTTC. V is TRBV14 and J is TRBJ2-7; TRBD2 aligns across 13 bases. The germline gives CDR1 SGHDN, CDR2 FVKESK. The CDR3 spans 16 residues. The J segment lost 4 bases and the V segment lost 4 bases, leaving 7 bases of the junction unmatched.

The chain employs TRBV29-1 and TRBJ2-5, with D possibly matching TRBD1 (7 bases). The CDR3 consists of 13 residues. V was shortened by 4 bases and J by 2 bases, with 11 bases between the two germline ends. CDR1 and CDR2 (germline): SQVTM, ANQGSEA. Here the CDR3 DNA reads TGCAGCGTTGGGGCGGGACAGCAAGAGACCCAGTACTTC. Its translation is CSVGAGQQETQYF.

V is TRBV6-5 and J is TRBJ2-7; TRBD2 agrees at 8 bases. Trimming cost V 0 bases and J 4 bases; bases outside gene matches: 8. Germline V gene lookup returns CDR1 MNHEY and CDR2 SVGAGI. The CDR3 length is 16 residues. The CDR3 reads CASSYSTVGRGYEQYF. The CDR3 DNA reads as TGTGCCAGCAGTTACTCGACGGTCGGGAGGGGTTACGAGCAGTACTTC.